Detailed here is one T cell receptor beta chain. What was amplified from RNA transcripts were TCR beta CDR3 regions. Carried out on the TCR CDR3, a first-round RT-PCR used the HTBI primer set. TCRdb re-called the multiplex PCR reads with MiXCR, one entry per CDR3 protein. The sample lists more than 350,000 distinct CDR3 sequences, 13% to 15% seen once, with roughly 19% in the top ten. The CDR3 extends over 15 amino acids. Germline-derived CDR1 and CDR2 are SGHVS and FNYEAQ. Trimming took 7 bases from V and 0 from J, leaving 13 bases between them. The sample originates from a study of T cells in Graves' hyperthyroidism and ophthalmopathy.

The receptor was derived from an older woman with Graves' ophthalmopathy. The chain uses TRBV7-6 and TRBJ1-3; D gene ambiguous. The sample consisted of blood. CDR3 protein: CASTEQPSSGNTIYF. The CDR3 DNA sequence: TGTGCCAGCACCGAGCAGCCGAGCTCTGGAAACACCATATATTTT.